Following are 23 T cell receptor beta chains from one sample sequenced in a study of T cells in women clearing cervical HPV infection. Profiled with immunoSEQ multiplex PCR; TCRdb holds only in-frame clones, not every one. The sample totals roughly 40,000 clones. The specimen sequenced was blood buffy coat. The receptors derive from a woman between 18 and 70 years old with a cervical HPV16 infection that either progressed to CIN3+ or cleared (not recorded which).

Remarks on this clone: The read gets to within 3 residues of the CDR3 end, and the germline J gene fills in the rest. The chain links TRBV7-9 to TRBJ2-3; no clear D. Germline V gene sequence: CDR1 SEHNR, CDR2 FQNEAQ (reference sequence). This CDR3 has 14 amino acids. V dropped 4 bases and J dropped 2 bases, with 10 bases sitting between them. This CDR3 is CASSYSLPTDTQYF. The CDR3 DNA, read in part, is TGTGCCAGCAGCTATAGCCTACCCACAGATACG.

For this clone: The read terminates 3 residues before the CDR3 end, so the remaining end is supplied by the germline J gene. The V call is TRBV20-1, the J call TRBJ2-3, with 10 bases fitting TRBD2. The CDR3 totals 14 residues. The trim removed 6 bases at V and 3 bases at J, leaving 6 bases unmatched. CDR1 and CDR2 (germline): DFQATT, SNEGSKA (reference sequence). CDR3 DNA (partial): TGCAGTGCCCCTAGCGGGAGTGGTACAGATACG. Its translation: CSAPSGSGTDT. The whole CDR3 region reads CSAPSGSGTDTQYF.

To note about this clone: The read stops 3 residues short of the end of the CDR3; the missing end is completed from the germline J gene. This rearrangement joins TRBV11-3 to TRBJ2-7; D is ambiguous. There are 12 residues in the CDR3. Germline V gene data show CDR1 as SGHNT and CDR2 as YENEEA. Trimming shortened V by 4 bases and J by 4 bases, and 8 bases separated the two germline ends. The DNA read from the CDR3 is TGTGCCAGCAGCTGTAACATTTACGAG. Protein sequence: CASSCNIYE. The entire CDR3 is CASSCNIYEQYF.

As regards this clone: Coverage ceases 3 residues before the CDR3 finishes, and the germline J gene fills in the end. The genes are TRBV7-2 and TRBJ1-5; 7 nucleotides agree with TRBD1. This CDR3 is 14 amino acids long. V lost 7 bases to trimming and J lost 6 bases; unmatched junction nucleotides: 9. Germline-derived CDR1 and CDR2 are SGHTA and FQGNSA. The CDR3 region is CASNPAGGVQPQHF. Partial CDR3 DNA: TGTGCCAGCAACCCTGCAGGGGGAGTTCAGCCC.

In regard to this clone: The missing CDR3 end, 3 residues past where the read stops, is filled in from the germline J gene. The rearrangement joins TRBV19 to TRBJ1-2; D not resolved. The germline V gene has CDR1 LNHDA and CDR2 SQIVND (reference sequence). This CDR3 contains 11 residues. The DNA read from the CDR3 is TGTGCCAGTTCCATCGCGGCTGAC. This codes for CASSIAAD. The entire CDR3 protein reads CASSIAADYTF.

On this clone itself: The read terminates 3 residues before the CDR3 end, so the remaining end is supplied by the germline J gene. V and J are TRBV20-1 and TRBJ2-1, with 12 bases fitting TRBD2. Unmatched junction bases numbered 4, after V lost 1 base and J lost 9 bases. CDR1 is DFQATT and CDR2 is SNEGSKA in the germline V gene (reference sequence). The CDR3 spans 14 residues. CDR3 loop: CSARASGRAGEQFF. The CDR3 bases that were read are TGCAGTGCTAGAGCTAGCGGGAGGGCAGGTGAG.

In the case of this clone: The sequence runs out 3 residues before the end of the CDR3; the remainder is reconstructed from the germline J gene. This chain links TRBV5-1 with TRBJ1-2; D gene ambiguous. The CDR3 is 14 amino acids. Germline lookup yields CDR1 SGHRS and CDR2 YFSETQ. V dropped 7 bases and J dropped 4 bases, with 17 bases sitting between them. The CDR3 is CASAQVFDGYGYTF. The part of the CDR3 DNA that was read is TGCGCCAGCGCCCAGGTGTTTGACGGCTATGGC.

The DNA read from the CDR3 is TGTGCCAGCAGTTTATCCGGAGGGGAGACC. The encoded protein is CASSLSGGET. The whole CDR3 protein reads CASSLSGGETQYF. The chain recombines TRBV28 with TRBJ2-5; a weak D match, TRBD2 (6 bases). The CDR3 goes on 3 residues after the read ends, and that part is filled in from the germline J gene. Germline V gene lookup returns CDR1 MDHEN and CDR2 SYDVKM. The V end was cut by 1 base, the J end by 5 bases, with 8 bases between. The CDR3 runs to 13 residues.

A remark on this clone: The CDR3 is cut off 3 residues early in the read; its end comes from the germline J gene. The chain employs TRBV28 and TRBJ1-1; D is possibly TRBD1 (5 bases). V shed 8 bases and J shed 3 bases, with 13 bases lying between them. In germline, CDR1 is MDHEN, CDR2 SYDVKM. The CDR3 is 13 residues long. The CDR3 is CASCSGFDTEAFF. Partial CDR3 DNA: TGTGCCAGCTGTTCAGGGTTCGACACTGAA.

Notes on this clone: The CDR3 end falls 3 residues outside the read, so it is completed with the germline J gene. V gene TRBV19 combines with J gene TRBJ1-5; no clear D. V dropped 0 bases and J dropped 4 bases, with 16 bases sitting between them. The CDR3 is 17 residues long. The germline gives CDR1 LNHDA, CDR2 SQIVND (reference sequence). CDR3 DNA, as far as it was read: TGTGCCAGTAGTATAGATCACTCAAGCAGGTGGAATCAGCCC. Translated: CASSIDHSSRWNQP. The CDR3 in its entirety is CASSIDHSSRWNQPQHF.

The CDR3 sequence is CASNDRGGRETQYF. The CDR3 bases that were read are TGTGCCAGTAACGACAGGGGGGGGCGAGAGACC. V gene TRBV19 combines with J gene TRBJ2-5, with 9 bases fitting TRBD1. The sequenced fragment ends 3 residues before the CDR3 boundary, so the rest is inferred from the germline J gene. After removal of 7 bases from V and 4 bases from J, the junction contained 7 bases not matched to a gene. Germline CDR1 and CDR2: LNHDA and SQIVND (reference sequence). This CDR3 contains 14 residues.

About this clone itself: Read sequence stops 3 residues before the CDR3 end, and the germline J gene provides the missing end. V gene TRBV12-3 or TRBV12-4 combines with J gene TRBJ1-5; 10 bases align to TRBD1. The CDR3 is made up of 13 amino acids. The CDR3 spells CASTSGTGVPQHF. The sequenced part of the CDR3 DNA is TGTGCCAGCACCTCCGGGACAGGGGTACCC.

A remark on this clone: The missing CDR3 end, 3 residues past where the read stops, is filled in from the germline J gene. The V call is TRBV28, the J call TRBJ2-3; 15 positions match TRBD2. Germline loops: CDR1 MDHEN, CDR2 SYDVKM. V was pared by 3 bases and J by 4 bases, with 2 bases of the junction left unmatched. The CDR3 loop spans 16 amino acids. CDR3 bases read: TGTGCCAGCAGTTTGTGGACTAGCGGGAGGGCAGATACG. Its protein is CASSLWTSGRADT. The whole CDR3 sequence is CASSLWTSGRADTQYF.

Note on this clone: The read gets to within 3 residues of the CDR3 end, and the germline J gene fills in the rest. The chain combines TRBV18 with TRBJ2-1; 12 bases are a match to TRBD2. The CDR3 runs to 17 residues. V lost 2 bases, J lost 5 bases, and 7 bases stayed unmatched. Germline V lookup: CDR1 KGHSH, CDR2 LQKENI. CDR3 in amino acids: CASSPGLAGSRNNEQFF. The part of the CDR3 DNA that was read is TGTGCCAGCTCACCAGGACTAGCGGGGTCTAGGAACAATGAG. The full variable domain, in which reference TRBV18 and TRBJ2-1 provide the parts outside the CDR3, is NAGVMQNPRHLVRRRGQEARLRCSPMKGHSHVYWYRQLPEEGLKFMVYLQKENIIDESGMPKERFSAEFPKEGPSILRIQQVVRGDSAAYFCASSPGLAGSRNNEQFFGPGTRLTVL.

The DNA read from the CDR3 is TGTGCCAGCAGTCATCAACGACTAGCGGAC. Translation: CASSHQRLAD. In full, the CDR3 is CASSHQRLADIYF. V is TRBV6-2 or TRBV6-3 and J is TRBJ1-3; D remains ambiguous. The CDR3 end lies 3 residues beyond the end of the read and is filled in from the germline J gene. CDR3 length: 13 residues. Germline V CDR1 and CDR2: MNHEY, SVGEGT.

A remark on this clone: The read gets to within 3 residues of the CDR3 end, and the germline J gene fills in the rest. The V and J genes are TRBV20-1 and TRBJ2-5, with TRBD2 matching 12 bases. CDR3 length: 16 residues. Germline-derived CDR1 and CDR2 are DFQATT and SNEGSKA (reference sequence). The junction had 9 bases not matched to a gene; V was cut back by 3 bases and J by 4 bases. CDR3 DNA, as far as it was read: TGCAGTGCTAGTCCTCCTAGCGGGGGGGCCGGAGAGACC. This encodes CSASPPSGGAGET. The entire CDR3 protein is CSASPPSGGAGETQYF.

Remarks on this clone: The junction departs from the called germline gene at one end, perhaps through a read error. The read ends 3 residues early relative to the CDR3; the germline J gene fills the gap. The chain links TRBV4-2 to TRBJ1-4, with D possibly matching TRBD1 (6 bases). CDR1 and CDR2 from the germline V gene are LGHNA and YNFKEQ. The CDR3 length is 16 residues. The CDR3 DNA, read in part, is TGCGCCAGCAGCCACGACTCCGGGACACTATTTGAAAAA. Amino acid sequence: CASSHDSGTLFEK. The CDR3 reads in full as CASSHDSGTLFEKLFF.

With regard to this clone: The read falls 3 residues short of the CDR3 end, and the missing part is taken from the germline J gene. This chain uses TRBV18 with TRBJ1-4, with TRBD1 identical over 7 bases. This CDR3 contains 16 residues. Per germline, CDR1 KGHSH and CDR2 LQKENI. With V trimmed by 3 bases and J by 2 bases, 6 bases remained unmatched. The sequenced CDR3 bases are TGTGCCAGCTCACCCCTACCGGGACAGACTAATGAAAAA. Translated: CASSPLPGQTNEK. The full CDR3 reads CASSPLPGQTNEKLFF.

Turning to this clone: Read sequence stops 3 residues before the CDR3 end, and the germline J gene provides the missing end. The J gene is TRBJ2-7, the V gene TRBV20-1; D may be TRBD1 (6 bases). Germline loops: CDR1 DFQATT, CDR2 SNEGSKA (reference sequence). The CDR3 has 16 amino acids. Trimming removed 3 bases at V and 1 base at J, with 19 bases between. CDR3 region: CSASPNLRTASYEQYF. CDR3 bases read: TGCAGTGCTAGTCCTAACCTTAGGACAGCGTCCTACGAG.

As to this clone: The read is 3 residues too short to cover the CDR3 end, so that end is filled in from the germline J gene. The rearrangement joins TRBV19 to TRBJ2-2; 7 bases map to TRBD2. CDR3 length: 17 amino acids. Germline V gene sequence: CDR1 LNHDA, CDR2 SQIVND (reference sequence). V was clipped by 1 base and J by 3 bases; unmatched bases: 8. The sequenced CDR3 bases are TGTGCCAGTAGTATAGTGGGGGGGACTTCCTACACCGGGGAG. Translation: CASSIVGGTSYTGE. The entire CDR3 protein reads CASSIVGGTSYTGELFF.

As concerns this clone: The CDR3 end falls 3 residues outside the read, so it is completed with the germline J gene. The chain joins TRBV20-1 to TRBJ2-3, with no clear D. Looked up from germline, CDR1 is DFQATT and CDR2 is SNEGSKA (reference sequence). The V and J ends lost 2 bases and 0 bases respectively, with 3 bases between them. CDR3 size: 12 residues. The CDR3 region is CSARQSTDTQYF. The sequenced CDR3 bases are TGCAGTGCTAGACAGAGCACAGATACG.

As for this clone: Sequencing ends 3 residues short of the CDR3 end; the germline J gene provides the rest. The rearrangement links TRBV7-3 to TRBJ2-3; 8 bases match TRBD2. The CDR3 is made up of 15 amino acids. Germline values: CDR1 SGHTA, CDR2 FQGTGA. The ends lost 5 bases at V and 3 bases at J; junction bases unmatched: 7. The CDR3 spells CASSPWGLGTDTQYF. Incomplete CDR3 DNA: TGTGCCAGCAGCCCCTGGGGACTAGGTACAGATACG.

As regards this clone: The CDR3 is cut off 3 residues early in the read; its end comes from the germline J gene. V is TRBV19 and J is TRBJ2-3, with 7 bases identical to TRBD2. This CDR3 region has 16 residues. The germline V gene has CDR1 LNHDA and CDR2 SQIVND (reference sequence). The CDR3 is CASSPGRWGGEETQYF. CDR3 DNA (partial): TGTGCCAGTAGCCCCGGCCGGTGGGGAGGGGAAGAGACG.